The 16 T cell receptor beta chains below were found in one sample sequenced in a study of cytotoxic CD8 clonotypes in ibrutinib-treated CLL. Generated by immunoSEQ multiplex PCR, the TCRdb table keeps only in-frame clones and is missing some. The table shows under 150,000 clones, with roughly 84% occurring only once. The material was PBMCs, obtained after 24 months of ibrutinib treatment. Receptor source: a human donor with chronic lymphocytic leukemia.

On this clone itself: An end of the junction differs from the germline gene, which may be a read error. The chain is built from TRBV6-1 and TRBJ2-5; TRBD1 agrees at 7 bases. Germline assignment: CDR1 MNHNS and CDR2 SASEGT. The CDR3 is 16 amino acids. CDR3 amino acids: CASSEAGTAYQETQYF. Written as DNA, the CDR3 is TGTGCCAGCAGTGAAGCGGGGACAGCGTACCAGGAGACCCAGTACTTC.

The V call is TRBV6-6, the J call TRBJ1-1, with D possibly matching TRBD1 (6 bases). Germline V CDR1 and CDR2: MNHNY, SVGAGI (reference sequence). The CDR3 sequence is 13 residues long. The ends were cut back, 6 bases at V and 1 base at J, with 9 bases in the middle. In DNA form, the CDR3 reads TGTGCCAGCAGACTGACAGGGAACACTGAAGCTTTCTTT. This encodes CASRLTGNTEAFF.

The rearrangement uses TRBV6-5 and TRBJ1-2, with D perhaps matching TRBD1 (5 bases). The CDR3 sequence is 14 residues long. The V gene lost 0 bases and the J gene lost 4 bases, with 9 bases spanning the gap. Looked up from germline, CDR1 is MNHEY and CDR2 is SVGAGI. CDR3 in DNA: TGTGCCAGCAGTTACTCAGGGGCCAGCTATGGCTACACCTTC. It is translated as CASSYSGASYGYTF.

The chain joins TRBV28 to TRBJ1-2; tentative D call: TRBD1 (6 bases). Germline CDR1 MDHEN, CDR2 SYDVKM. The CDR3 has 16 residues. V lost 3 bases to trimming and J lost 8 bases, with 22 bases between them. The CDR3 nucleotides are TGTGCCAGCAGTTTGTCGTGGGGGCGAGGGGGTGACGGCTACACCTTC. Amino acid sequence: CASSLSWGRGGDGYTF.

In DNA form, the CDR3 reads TGTGCCAGCAGCTTACTTTCCCTAGCGCCTCAGATCGGGCTGTTTTTT. Translating it yields CASSLLSLAPQIGLFF. The chain recombines TRBV7-9 with TRBJ2-2, with D possibly TRBD2 on 6 matching bases. CDR3 size: 16 residues. CDR1 is SEHNR and CDR2 is FQNEAQ in the germline V gene (reference sequence). Trimming took 2 bases from V and 13 from J, leaving 23 bases between them.

The chain carries TRBV4-2 and TRBJ2-7; 9 nucleotides line up with TRBD2. The CDR3 has 16 amino acids. Germline CDR1 is LGHNA and CDR2 is YNFKEQ. The V segment lost 0 bases and the J segment 3 bases; nucleotides outside the gene matches: 6. The CDR3 coding sequence is TGTGCCAGCAGCCAAGATAGAACTAGCGGGTACTACGAGCAGTACTTC. Its protein is CASSQDRTSGYYEQYF.

The rearrangement uses TRBV12-5 and TRBJ1-4, with D possibly matching TRBD1 (5 bases). CDR1 and CDR2 from the germline V gene are LGHNT and FRNRAP. V was cut by 2 bases and J by 7 bases, with 11 bases left in between. The CDR3 loop spans 14 amino acids. Here the CDR3 reads CASGLFGGTEKLFF. The CDR3 DNA is TGTGCTAGTGGTTTGTTTGGGGGGACTGAAAAACTGTTTTTT.

V is TRBV7-9 and J is TRBJ1-1; 9 bases align to TRBD1. The CDR3 runs 17 residues. Trimming cost V 6 bases and J 4 bases; bases outside gene matches: 15. In germline, CDR1 is SEHNR, CDR2 FQNEAQ (reference sequence). The CDR3: CASRPDRGVPSTTEAFF. In DNA form, the CDR3 reads TGTGCCAGCAGGCCCGACAGGGGGGTCCCCTCGACCACTGAAGCTTTCTTT. The whole variable domain, remainder taken from reference TRBV7-9 and TRBJ1-1, is DTGVSQNPRHKITKRGQNVTFRCDPISEHNRLYWYRQTLGQGPEFLTYFQNEAQLEKSRLLSDRFSAERPKGSFSTLEIQRTEQGDSAMYLCASRPDRGVPSTTEAFFGQGTRLTVV.

This clone came up once. The CDR3 spells CASSGGTGSTEAFF. The CDR3 coding sequence is TGCGCCAGCAGCGGAGGGACAGGGTCGACTGAAGCTTTCTTT. The chain couples TRBV5-1 to TRBJ1-1, with 9 bases lining up with TRBD1. After removal of 4 bases from V and 5 bases from J, the junction contained 6 bases not matched to a gene. Germline CDR1 and CDR2: SGHRS and YFSETQ. CDR3 size: 14 residues.

This clone was seen just once. The rearrangement uses TRBV27 and TRBJ1-5, with D maybe TRBD1 (5 bases). This CDR3 is 15 amino acids long. V lost 7 bases, J lost 3 bases, and 16 bases lay in between. In germline, CDR1 is MNHEY, CDR2 SMNVEV (reference sequence). As DNA, the CDR3 is TGTGCCAGCATGAGAGGGGACGCTTTCAATCAGCCCCAGCATTTT. Protein product: CASMRGDAFNQPQHF.

V gene TRBV15 combines with J gene TRBJ1-5; D possibly corresponds to TRBD1 (6 bases). This CDR3 has 16 residues. The V and J ends lost 3 bases and 10 bases respectively, with 22 bases between them. In germline, CDR1 is LNHNV, CDR2 YYDKDF (reference sequence). The CDR3 spells CATSRGGQSGGRPQHF. Written as DNA, the CDR3 is TGTGCCACCAGCAGGGGCGGACAGAGCGGGGGTCGCCCCCAGCATTTT.

This chain links TRBV19 with TRBJ2-6, with 9 bases aligning to TRBD1. In germline, CDR1 is LNHDA, CDR2 SQIVND (reference sequence). V trimming: 4 bases; J trimming: 3 bases; junction bases outside the gene matches: 4. CDR3 length: 16 residues. Written as DNA, the CDR3 is TGTGCCAGTAGTAGGACAGGGGCGGTTGGGGCCAACGTCCTGACTTTC. Its protein product is CASSRTGAVGANVLTF.

The chain carries TRBV10-3 and TRBJ2-7, with TRBD1 matching 7 bases. Looked up from germline, CDR1 is ENHRY and CDR2 is SYGVKD. Trimming removed 4 bases from V and 5 bases from J; junction bases left unmatched: 8. This CDR3 has 14 amino acids. The DNA of the CDR3 is TGTGCCATCAGTGGGACAGGAGGCGTGAACGAGCAGTACTTC. It is translated as CAISGTGGVNEQYF.

The rearrangement joins TRBV9 to TRBJ2-1; the match to TRBD2 covers 10 bases. V shed 3 bases and J 7 bases; nucleotides not matched to a gene: 7. Germline loops: CDR1 SGDLS, CDR2 YYNGEE. The CDR3 is made up of 15 amino acids. Written as DNA, the CDR3 is TGTGCCAGCAGCGCTCTAGCGGGGGCCGGGAATGAGCAGTTCTTC. As protein: CASSALAGAGNEQFF. The full variable domain, its missing parts supplied by reference TRBV9 and TRBJ2-1, is DSGVTQTPKHLITATGQRVTLRCSPRSGDLSVYWYQQSLDQGLQFLIQYYNGEERAKGNILERFSAQQFPDLHSELNLSSLELGDSALYFCASSALAGAGNEQFFGPGTRLTVL.

The chain employs TRBV2 and TRBJ1-2, with TRBD1 matching 7 bases. This CDR3 has 15 amino acids. V was clipped by 3 bases and J by 3 bases; unmatched bases: 7. Germline V gene lookup returns CDR1 SNHLY and CDR2 FYNNEI. The DNA of the CDR3 is TGTGCCAGCAGTGAGGCGACAGGGAGGGACTATGGCTACACCTTC. It codes for CASSEATGRDYGYTF.

The V gene is TRBV11-2, the J gene TRBJ2-1, with 8 bases matching TRBD2. Germline V lookup: CDR1 SGHAT, CDR2 FQNNGV. CDR3 length: 14 amino acids. V was pared by 3 bases and J by 9 bases, with 7 bases of the junction left unmatched. CDR3 residues: CASSLGRGGREQFF. The CDR3 DNA reads as TGTGCCAGCAGCTTGGGTCGGGGGGGCCGTGAGCAGTTCTTC. Full variable domain (outside the CDR3, taken from reference TRBV11-2 and TRBJ2-1): EAGVAQSPRYKIIEKRQSVAFWCNPISGHATLYWYQQILGQGPKLLIQFQNNGVVDDSQLPKDRFSAERLKGVDSTLKIQPAKLEDSAVYLCASSLGRGGREQFFGPGTRLTVL.